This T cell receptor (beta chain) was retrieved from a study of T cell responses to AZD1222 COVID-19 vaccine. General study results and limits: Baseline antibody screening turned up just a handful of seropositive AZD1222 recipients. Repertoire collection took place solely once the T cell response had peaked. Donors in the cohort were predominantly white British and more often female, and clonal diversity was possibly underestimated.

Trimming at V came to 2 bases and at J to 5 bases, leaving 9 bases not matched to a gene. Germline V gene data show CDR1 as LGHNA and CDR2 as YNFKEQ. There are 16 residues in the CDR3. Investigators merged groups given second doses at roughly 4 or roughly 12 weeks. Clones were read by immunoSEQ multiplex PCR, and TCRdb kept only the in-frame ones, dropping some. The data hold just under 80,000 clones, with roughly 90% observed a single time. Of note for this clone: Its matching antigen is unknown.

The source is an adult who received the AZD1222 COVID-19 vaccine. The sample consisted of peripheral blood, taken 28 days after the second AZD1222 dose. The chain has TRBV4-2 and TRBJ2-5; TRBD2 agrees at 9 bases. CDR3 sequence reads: CASSQNKASGKETQYF. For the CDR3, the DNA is TGTGCCAGCAGCCAAAATAAGGCTAGCGGGAAGGAGACCCAGTACTTC.